The clone carrying this T cell receptor (beta chain) was picked up a small number of times. Its antigen is unidentified. This specimen belongs to a study of T-cell memory formation after mild COVID-19. Study-level points and caveats: A balance of CD4 and CD8 characterized clones contracting day 15 to 85, whereas later expanders leaned CD4+. Among CD4+ contracting clones, most were CM and EM, and CD8+ ones EMRA.

Trimming took off 4 bases at V and 9 bases at J, with 16 bases between the two ends. CDR3 size: 13 residues. In TCRdb, the 5' RACE reads were re-called with MiXCR into one record per CDR3 protein. This repertoire shows over 450,000 distinct CDR3 sequences, about 20% found once; its top ten account for approximately 12%. V is TRBV12-3 or TRBV12-4 and J is TRBJ2-7; D not resolved. The clonotype originates from an adult woman who had mild COVID-19 (a few samples of this study predate the infection). Cell type and time point are not known. Sequenced: PBMCs or a T cell subset sorted from them (not recorded which). The CDR3 loop reads CASSSLEWSWQYF. The CDR3 nucleotides are TGTGCCAGCAGTTCCCTCGAATGGTCTTGGCAGTACTTC.